The 2 T cell receptor beta chains presented below share a single source sample, sequenced in a study of T cell responses to AZD1222 COVID-19 vaccine. Sequenced by immunoSEQ multiplex PCR; TCRdb stores in-frame clones only, minus some. Of 120,000 or so clones listed, approximately 85% were seen once; the top ten hold over 5.5%. The sample was peripheral blood, taken on day 0 of AZD1222 vaccination. Receptors originate from an adult in good health.

The rearrangement links TRBV19 to TRBJ1-5, with TRBD1 as a possible D gene (5 bases). Germline CDR1 LNHDA, CDR2 SQIVND (reference sequence). Trimming removed 5 bases from V and 7 bases from J, with 15 bases in between. The CDR3 extends over 14 amino acids. The CDR3 sequence: CASSFLGDGQPQHF. In DNA, the CDR3 is TGTGCCAGTAGTTTCTTGGGGGATGGCCAGCCCCAGCATTTT.

The V and J genes are TRBV28 and TRBJ2-2; 13 bases are shared with TRBD2. The junction had 4 bases not matched to a gene; V was cut back by 6 bases and J by 6 bases. CDR1 and CDR2 from the germline V gene are MDHEN and SYDVKM. The CDR3 loop spans 15 amino acids. The CDR3 DNA sequence: TGTGCCAGCAGGACCGGGACTAGCGGGGCCGGGGAGCTGTTTTTT. It is translated as CASRTGTSGAGELFF. The variable domain in full, completed from reference TRBV28 and TRBJ2-2, reads DVKVTQSSRYLVKRTGEKVFLECVQDMDHENMFWYRQDPGLGLRLIYFSYDVKMKEKGDIPEGYSVSREKKERFSLILESASTNQTSMYLCASRTGTSGAGELFFGEGSRLTVL.